This passage covers 17 T cell receptor beta chains from one sample sequenced in a study of T cell changes during pregnancy in multiple sclerosis. Data came from immunoSEQ multiplex PCR; TCRdb stores just in-frame clones and leaves some out. The data show tens of thousands of clones, around 90% seen once. This specimen consisted of CD4+ T cells from peripheral blood mononuclear cells, obtained before pregnancy. The receptors stem from a female donor with multiple sclerosis, enrolled in a pregnancy study.

This clone has only a few counts. The J gene is TRBJ1-1, the V gene TRBV18, with a weak D call TRBD1 (5 bases). Trimming shortened V by 2 bases and J by 7 bases, and 14 bases separated the two germline ends. Germline CDR1 reads KGHSH; CDR2 reads LQKENI. The CDR3 spans 14 residues. This CDR3 is CASSPIGAPHEAFF. CDR3 nucleotides: TGTGCCAGCTCACCAATAGGGGCTCCTCATGAAGCTTTCTTT.

The rearrangement joins TRBV20-1 to TRBJ2-1, with TRBD1 identical over 7 bases. The CDR3 spans 11 residues. The germline V gene has CDR1 DFQATT and CDR2 SNEGSKA (reference sequence). V lost 6 bases and J lost 7; bases outside the gene matches: 3. CDR3 bases: TGCAGTGCATCACAGGGGAATGAGCAGTTCTTC. It is translated as CSASQGNEQFF.

The rearrangement links TRBV19 to TRBJ1-1; D ambiguous. Germline values: CDR1 LNHDA, CDR2 SQIVND (reference sequence). Trimming cost V 6 bases and J 0 bases, with 11 bases left between them. The CDR3 is 14 amino acids. The CDR3 nucleotides are TGTGCCAGTAGCCAGGAAATTATGAACACTGAAGCTTTCTTT. Its protein is CASSQEIMNTEAFF.

The rearrangement uses TRBV15 and TRBJ2-7; TRBD1 matches at 7 bases. V lost 1 base, J lost 2 bases, and 8 bases stayed unmatched. Germline-derived CDR1 and CDR2 are LNHNV and YYDKDF (reference sequence). This CDR3 comprises 16 residues. CDR3: CATSRGGGQATYEQYF. CDR3 in DNA: TGTGCCACCAGCAGAGGAGGAGGACAGGCTACCTACGAGCAGTACTTC.

This chain uses TRBV6-1 with TRBJ1-2; D remains ambiguous. The germline V gene encodes CDR1 MNHNS and CDR2 SASEGT. This CDR3 has 14 residues. V lost 2 bases and J 7 bases, leaving 14 bases between the germline ends. The CDR3, as DNA: TGTGCCAGCAGTGAAACCGGGGAAAGAATTGGCTACACCTTC. Its protein product is CASSETGERIGYTF.

J is TRBJ2-5 and V is TRBV9, with TRBD1 matching over 7 bases. With V trimmed by 3 bases and J by 4 bases, 3 bases remained unmatched. The CDR3 is 13 amino acids. Germline CDR1 reads SGDLS; CDR2 reads YYNGEE. CDR3 nucleotide sequence: TGTGCCAGCAGCGGCACAGGGGTAGAGACCCAGTACTTC. Residues: CASSGTGVETQYF.

A single count supports this clone. In nucleotides, the CDR3 is TGCGCCAGCAGCTTGATGGCAGGGGACACCGGGGAGCTGTTTTTT. This sequence encodes CASSLMAGDTGELFF. The rearrangement uses TRBV5-1 and TRBJ2-2; the D gene is possibly TRBD1 (6 bases). CDR1 and CDR2 (germline): SGHRS, YFSETQ. This CDR3 comprises 15 residues. Trimming shortened V by 1 base and J by 3 bases, and 10 bases separated the two germline ends.

The chain combines TRBV27 with TRBJ2-7, with 11 bases fitting TRBD2. Germline V gives CDR1 MNHEY, CDR2 SMNVEV (reference sequence). The CDR3 covers 15 residues. V lost 4 bases and J lost 5; bases outside the gene matches: 7. This CDR3 reads CASSSPGLAENEQYF. The CDR3 nucleotides are TGTGCCAGCAGTTCTCCGGGACTAGCGGAAAACGAGCAGTACTTC.

The chain is built from TRBV5-1 and TRBJ2-7; a weak D match, TRBD1 (6 bases). The V end lost 6 bases, the J end lost 2 bases, and 18 bases lay between the germline ends. Germline assignment: CDR1 SGHRS and CDR2 YFSETQ. The CDR3 is 15 amino acids. The CDR3 DNA is TGCGCCAGCAAAACTACGGCAGGGGCCACCTACGAGCAGTACTTC. Translation: CASKTTAGATYEQYF.

This rearrangement joins TRBV19 to TRBJ1-2; 7 bases match TRBD1. Germline CDR1 is LNHDA and CDR2 is SQIVND (reference sequence). The CDR3 length is 14 residues. The V segment lost 5 bases and the J segment 4 bases; nucleotides outside the gene matches: 7. DNA of the CDR3: TGTGCCAGTAGTGTTACAGGGGTTTCCTATGGCTACACCTTC. Protein: CASSVTGVSYGYTF.

The chain has TRBV11-2 and TRBJ2-2; TRBD2 aligns across 11 bases. Trimming cost V 3 bases and J 4 bases; bases outside gene matches: 7. This CDR3 is 17 amino acids long. CDR1 and CDR2 (germline): SGHAT, FQNNGV. The CDR3 region is CASSFGSGGAGTGELFF. As DNA, the CDR3 is TGTGCCAGCAGCTTTGGTAGCGGGGGGGCTGGCACCGGGGAGCTGTTTTTT.

The rearrangement links TRBV5-1 to TRBJ1-6; D unclear. The CDR3 sequence is 13 residues long. V shed 2 bases and J shed 5 bases, with 5 bases lying between them. Germline loops: CDR1 SGHRS, CDR2 YFSETQ. The CDR3: CASSFDNNSPLHF. CDR3 nucleotide sequence: TGCGCCAGCAGCTTTGACAATAATTCACCCCTCCACTTT.

The chain combines TRBV5-1 with TRBJ1-1; 7 bases map to TRBD1. The CDR3 covers 13 residues. The germline V gene has CDR1 SGHRS and CDR2 YFSETQ. The J segment lost 3 bases and the V segment lost 2 bases, leaving 1 base of the junction unmatched. CDR3 region: CASSFGTDTEAFF. CDR3 nucleotide sequence: TGCGCCAGCAGCTTCGGGACAGACACTGAAGCTTTCTTT.

The chain carries TRBV10-2 and TRBJ2-2; D is perhaps TRBD1 (7 bases). The CDR3 length is 14 residues. V was clipped by 6 bases and J by 1 base, with 9 bases between them. CDR1 WSHSY and CDR2 SAAADI come from the germline V gene. CDR3 in amino acids: CASRRDRNTGELFF. CDR3 nucleotide sequence: TGCGCCAGCAGGCGGGACAGGAACACCGGGGAGCTGTTTTTT.

The chain couples TRBV28 to TRBJ1-1; D is ambiguous. The CDR3 sequence is 15 residues long. Germline V gives CDR1 MDHEN, CDR2 SYDVKM. The V end was cut by 2 bases, the J end by 1 base, with 11 bases between. CDR3 loop: CASSLHGLTNTEAFF. CDR3 sequence (DNA): TGTGCCAGCAGTTTACATGGGCTTACGAACACTGAAGCTTTCTTT.

This chain connects TRBV5-1 to TRBJ2-3, with 7 bases lining up with TRBD2. This CDR3 comprises 15 residues. Germline V CDR1 and CDR2: SGHRS, YFSETQ. Losses at the gene ends were 5 bases for V and 4 bases for J; bases not matched to a gene: 10. The CDR3 loop is CASSRVSTSPDTQYF. As DNA, the CDR3 is TGCGCCAGCAGTCGGGTCTCGACTAGCCCAGATACGCAGTATTTT.

The CDR3 DNA reads TGTGCCAGTAGTGACTCGGCTCCCCTCTCCTATGGCTACACCTTC. Translated, it gives CASSDSAPLSYGYTF. The chain carries TRBV19 and TRBJ1-2; the D is unclear. Germline CDR1 is LNHDA and CDR2 is SQIVND (reference sequence). The CDR3 totals 15 residues. Trimming stripped 5 bases from V and 4 bases from J, with 17 bases between.